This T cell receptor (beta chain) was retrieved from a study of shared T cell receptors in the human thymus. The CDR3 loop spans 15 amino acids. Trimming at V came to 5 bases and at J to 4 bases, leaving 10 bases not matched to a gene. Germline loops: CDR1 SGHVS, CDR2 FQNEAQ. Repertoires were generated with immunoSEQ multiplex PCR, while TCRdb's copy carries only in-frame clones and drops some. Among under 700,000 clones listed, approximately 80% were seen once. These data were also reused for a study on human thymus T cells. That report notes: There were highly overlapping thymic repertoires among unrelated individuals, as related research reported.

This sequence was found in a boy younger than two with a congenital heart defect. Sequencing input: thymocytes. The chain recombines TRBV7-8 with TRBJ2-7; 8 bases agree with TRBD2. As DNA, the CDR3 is TGTGCCAGCAGCCGGGCGGGGGGCGCAAAGTACGAGCAGTACTTC. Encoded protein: CASSRAGGAKYEQYF.